The following is a TCR beta chain sequence with its context. Its antigen is undetermined. The sample belongs to a study of T cells in narcolepsy. Overall study context: Patients with NT1 or NT2 and healthy control donors were enrolled.

TCRdb keeps only in-frame clones here, not all; method: immunoSEQ multiplex PCR. This table holds some 30,000 clones, roughly four fifths found once. This CDR3 has 17 amino acids. With 3 bases removed from V and 1 base from J, the gap between germline ends came to 19 bases. Germline-derived CDR1 and CDR2 are SGHRS and YFSETQ. Study results and caveats: Autoreactive clonotypes reportedly recurred in blood of same and different patients, not controls. Same-patient CSF and blood CD4+ T cell clonotypes included HCRT-specific and TRIB2-specific autoreactive ones. No autoreactive T cell clone sequences appeared in some memory CD4+ repertoires.

The material sequenced was CD45RA- memory CD4+ T cells from PBMCs. This sequence joins TRBV5-1 and TRBJ1-1, with D maybe TRBD1 (6 bases). The receptor was derived from a human donor with narcolepsy. The CDR3 here is CASSSRQAAGSNTEAFF. The CDR3, as DNA: TGCGCCAGCAGCTCCCGACAGGCCGCTGGTTCGAACACTGAAGCTTTCTTT.